A single sample gave rise to the 12 T cell receptor beta chains below, sequenced in a study of T cells after yellow fever vaccination. TCRdb re-called the 5' RACE reads through MiXCR, storing one row per CDR3 protein. The repertoire holds about 310,000 distinct CDR3 sequences, around 4% seen once, with less than 25% in the top ten. Sequenced here: PBMCs, sampled on the day of the yellow fever booster vaccination. The receptors stem from a young man who received the YFV17D yellow fever vaccine.

This clonotype came up a few times. The rearrangement uses TRBV7-9 and TRBJ2-5, with D possibly being TRBD1 or TRBD2 (5 bases each). V lost 6 bases and J lost 6, with 23 bases in between. CDR3 length: 16 amino acids. Germline CDR1 SEHNR, CDR2 FQNEAQ (reference sequence). CDR3 sequence: CASRLGTDPAGKTQYF. In DNA, the CDR3 is TGTGCCAGCAGGCTTGGGACCGATCCAGCAGGGAAGACCCAGTACTTC.

This clonotype was picked up many times. The CDR3 bases are TGTGCCAGCAGGAACCGGGACTACCAAGAGACCCAGTACTTC. The encoded protein is CASRNRDYQETQYF. The rearrangement uses TRBV7-2 and TRBJ2-5; weak D call: TRBD2 (6 bases). V gave up 6 bases and J gave up 0 bases, with 11 bases separating them. Germline CDR1 SGHTA, CDR2 FQGNSA. The CDR3 is 14 amino acids.

The chain employs TRBV7-6 and TRBJ2-5, with 7 bases that match TRBD1. Germline V lookup: CDR1 SGHVS, CDR2 FNYEAQ. The CDR3 is made up of 15 amino acids. The junction had 11 bases not matched to a gene; V was cut back by 5 bases and J by 5 bases. The CDR3 region is CASSRLRGGGETQYF. The CDR3 nucleotides are TGTGCCAGCAGCAGACTTAGAGGGGGCGGGGAGACCCAGTACTTC.

This rearrangement joins TRBV12-3 or TRBV12-4 to TRBJ2-2; 9 bases fit TRBD1. The length of the CDR3 is 15 residues. V lost 7 bases and J lost 9; bases outside the gene matches: 12. The CDR3 region is CASTLGTGLRRELFF. CDR3 coding DNA: TGTGCCAGCACCTTGGGGACAGGGCTTCGCCGGGAGCTGTTTTTT.

This clonotype came up many times. The V call is TRBV27, the J call TRBJ2-2, with D possibly matching TRBD1 (6 bases). Germline V lookup: CDR1 MNHEY, CDR2 SMNVEV (reference sequence). Trimming cost V 5 bases and J 0 bases, with 7 bases left between them. This CDR3 comprises 14 residues. The CDR3 is CASSPGANTGELFF. CDR3 nucleotides: TGTGCCAGCAGTCCAGGGGCGAACACCGGGGAGCTGTTTTTT.

This clonotype has a handful of counts. The chain links TRBV5-1 to TRBJ1-5; no reliable D call. Germline lookup yields CDR1 SGHRS and CDR2 YFSETQ. The CDR3 spans 13 residues. V lost 2 bases to trimming and J lost 5 bases, with 8 bases between them. The chain's CDR3 is CASSLKPDQPQHF. The CDR3, as DNA: TGCGCCAGCAGCTTAAAACCAGATCAGCCCCAGCATTTT.

The chain links TRBV15 to TRBJ2-1, with 9 bases matching TRBD2. Germline loops: CDR1 LNHNV, CDR2 YYDKDF (reference sequence). The CDR3 consists of 14 residues. V dropped 5 bases and J dropped 9; count of bases not matched to a gene: 8. The CDR3 protein is CATSVPRGLAEQFF. Here the CDR3 DNA reads TGTGCCACCAGCGTTCCCAGGGGACTAGCTGAGCAGTTCTTC. Supplemented by reference TRBV15 and TRBJ2-1, the full variable domain reads DAMVIQNPRYQVTQFGKPVTLSCSQTLNHNVMYWYQQKSSQAPKLLFHYYDKDFNNEADTPDNFQSRRPNTSFCFLDIRSPGLGDTAMYLCATSVPRGLAEQFFGPGTRLTVL.

With regard to this clonotype: The CDR3 carries no conserved terminal phenylalanine or tryptophan, so it likely arises from a read error. Because the CDR3's place on the DNA is in doubt, the DNA is left out and the CDR3 is given as listed by TCRdb. The chain employs TRBV7-9 and TRBJ1-2; no check of the table's D call, TRBD1, against the DNA was made. Per germline, CDR1 SEHNR and CDR2 FQNEAQ (reference sequence). A total of 13 residues make up the CDR3, ends included. The CDR3 is CASSPDGGRVGTL.

The chain combines TRBV20-1 with TRBJ2-7; no firm D call. Germline assignment: CDR1 DFQATT and CDR2 SNEGSKA (reference sequence). The CDR3 is 12 residues long. V was trimmed by 2 bases and J by 3 bases, leaving 8 bases between them. This CDR3 reads CSARQEIYEQYF. The CDR3 nucleotides read TGCAGTGCTAGACAGGAGATCTACGAGCAGTACTTC.

This clonotype appeared many times. The chain combines TRBV20-1 with TRBJ2-3, with 10 positions matching TRBD2. The CDR3 has 15 residues. Germline V gene sequence: CDR1 DFQATT, CDR2 SNEGSKA (reference sequence). The J segment lost 6 bases and the V segment lost 6 bases, leaving 12 bases of the junction unmatched. The CDR3 DNA reads TGCAGTGCCCCCCCGATAGCGGGGGGCAAGGATACGCAGTATTTT. It encodes CSAPPIAGGKDTQYF.

J is TRBJ1-2 and V is TRBV18; unclear D gene. CDR1 KGHSH and CDR2 LQKENI come from the germline V gene. The germline V and J ends were trimmed by 5 bases and 4 bases, with 14 bases remaining between them. This CDR3 has 14 amino acids. This CDR3 is CASSGGGEGYGYTF. CDR3 DNA sequence: TGTGCCAGCTCAGGAGGAGGCGAAGGCTATGGCTACACCTTC.

The table lists this clonotype with many counts. The chain employs TRBV18 and TRBJ2-2; D ambiguous. This CDR3 spans 14 amino acids. The germline V gene encodes CDR1 KGHSH and CDR2 LQKENI. V was clipped by 1 base and J by 1 base, with 4 bases between them. The CDR3 reads CASSPQGNTGELFF. The CDR3, as DNA: TGTGCCAGCTCACCACAGGGGAACACCGGGGAGCTGTTTTTT.